This TCR beta chain was recovered during a study of human T cells and chemical hapten exposure. General observations from the study: TCRs above 1 in 1000 frequency did not change with DPC sensitization.

With 4 bases removed from V and 4 bases from J, the gap between germline ends came to 10 bases. The CDR3 runs 14 residues. CDR1 and CDR2 (germline): LNHDA, SQIVND (reference sequence). Time point indicated: healthy volunteer bleed at 2 weeks. RNA extraction used unfractionated whole blood as the source of total RNA. A word on this clonotype: Its antigen is not identified.

It was the library that attached unique molecular identifiers to individual cDNA molecules. Per the original data handling: A typical sample had approximately 93,000 TCRs, with 23,224 to 690,600 overall. Each CDR3 protein is one row after TCRdb ran MiXCR on the RACE reads. It is TCRdb's table, rather than the study itself, that gives the V and J calls and clone size. Among around 130,000 distinct CDR3 sequences listed, approximately 9% were seen once. This clonotype was sampled from a male donor in good health. Some clones in this sample may be carry-over from other donors' samples. Sequenced sample: whole blood. This chain links TRBV19 with TRBJ2-2; D is uncertain. The CDR3 bases are TGTGCCAGTAGTAAGTCGTCTAGCACCGGGGAGCTGTTTTTT. This translates into CASSKSSSTGELFF.